Listed here is a single T cell receptor beta chain. The data belong to a study of blood T cell repertoires in COVID-19. About the study: Material from acute and convalescent COVID-19 was sourced from the United States, Italy and Spain.

In the authors' workflow: The assay estimated nucleated cells by amplifying reference gene primers. The table came from immunoSEQ multiplex PCR; TCRdb's copy has only in-frame clones and leaves some out. V and J calls and clone size come straight from that table; D and trimming were deduced from the DNA. Seen here are about 75,000 clones, 84% observed once, and the top ten hold 20% to 25%. The CDR3 consists of 16 residues. Germline V gene sequence: CDR1 SGDLS, CDR2 YYNGEE. The trim removed 0 bases at V and 4 bases at J, leaving 9 bases unmatched. This sequence was found in a woman aged 45-59 years with acute or convalescent COVID-19. Specimen: peripheral blood. The rearrangement uses TRBV9 and TRBJ2-7; 8 bases align to TRBD2. The CDR3 sequence: CASSVAGSGRAYEQYF. Here the CDR3 DNA reads TGTGCCAGCAGCGTAGCTGGGAGCGGGAGAGCTTACGAGCAGTACTTC. Complete variable domain (other parts from reference TRBV9 and TRBJ2-7): DSGVTQTPKHLITATGQRVTLRCSPRSGDLSVYWYQQSLDQGLQFLIQYYNGEERAKGNILERFSAQQFPDLHSELNLSSLELGDSALYFCASSVAGSGRAYEQYFGPGTRLTVT.